This is a list of T cell receptor beta chains from one sample in a study of control samples from healthy donors and cancer patients. The data were produced by immunoSEQ multiplex PCR, yet TCRdb's version contains in-frame clones alone and is incomplete. The sample lists 130,000 to 150,000 clones, about 90% occurring once. Sequences were obtained from blood. These receptors were collected from a man younger than 40 in good health. CDR3s include the opening cysteine and the closing phenylalanine or tryptophan. Each record gives: D gene, J gene, clone size, CDR3 length, V gene, CDR3 protein, CDR3 DNA. A D gene is named only where the DNA matches it firmly. Clone size is given for some rows only: seen once, a few or many times, or a class if the clone is expanded.

d_gene: NA
j_gene: TRBJ1-1
abundance: NA
len: 14
v_gene: TRBV7-3
CDR3aa: CASRRTDGSTEAFF
CDR3nt: TGTGCCAGCAGGAGAACGGACGGATCCACTGAAGCTTTCTTT

d_gene: NA
j_gene: TRBJ1-1
abundance: NA
len: 14
v_gene: TRBV4-2
CDR3aa: CASSQGAGLTEAFF
CDR3nt: TGTGCCAGCAGCCAAGGAGCTGGGCTCACTGAAGCTTTCTTT

d_gene: TRBD1
j_gene: TRBJ1-2
abundance: NA
len: 15
v_gene: TRBV5-4
CDR3aa: CASSSDRGDNYGYTF
CDR3nt: TGTGCCAGCAGCTCGGACAGGGGAGATAACTATGGCTACACCTTC

d_gene: NA
j_gene: TRBJ2-7
abundance: NA
len: 15
v_gene: TRBV7-2
CDR3aa: CASSLSPGKGGEQYF
CDR3nt: TGTGCCAGCAGCTTAAGTCCAGGGAAAGGTGGCGAGCAGTACTTC

d_gene: NA
j_gene: TRBJ1-1
abundance: NA
len: 13
v_gene: TRBV19
CDR3aa: CASRMGGNTEAFF
CDR3nt: TGTGCCAGTCGAATGGGGGGGAACACTGAAGCTTTCTTT

d_gene: NA
j_gene: TRBJ1-3
abundance: NA
len: 13
v_gene: TRBV12-3/TRBV12-4
CDR3aa: CATQSYIGNTIYF
CDR3nt: TGTGCCACCCAGTCCTATATTGGAAACACCATATATTTT

d_gene: NA
j_gene: TRBJ1-3
abundance: NA
len: 15
v_gene: TRBV28
CDR3aa: CASTTPAGVGNTIYF
CDR3nt: TGTGCCAGCACCACCCCCGCGGGAGTTGGAAACACCATATATTTT

d_gene: NA
j_gene: TRBJ1-2
abundance: NA
len: 12
v_gene: TRBV12-3/TRBV12-4
CDR3aa: CASRLANYGYTF
CDR3nt: TGTGCCAGCAGGCTAGCTAACTATGGCTACACCTTC

d_gene: NA
j_gene: TRBJ1-1
abundance: once
len: 15
v_gene: TRBV5-4
CDR3aa: CASSLGWGLDTEAFF
CDR3nt: TGTGCCAGCAGTCTAGGTTGGGGGCTGGACACTGAAGCTTTCTTT

d_gene: TRBD1
j_gene: TRBJ1-5
abundance: NA
len: 14
v_gene: TRBV14
CDR3aa: CASSLGQGNQPQHF
CDR3nt: TGTGCCAGCAGCCTCGGACAGGGAAATCAGCCCCAGCATTTT

d_gene: TRBD1
j_gene: TRBJ1-4
abundance: NA
len: 15
v_gene: TRBV9
CDR3aa: CASSVTGQTNEKLFF
CDR3nt: TGTGCCAGCAGCGTTACGGGACAGACTAATGAAAAACTGTTTTTT

d_gene: NA
j_gene: TRBJ2-2
abundance: NA
len: 14
v_gene: TRBV6-1
CDR3aa: CASSEGSSTGELFF
CDR3nt: TGTGCCAGCAGTGAAGGAAGCAGTACCGGGGAGCTGTTTTTT

d_gene: TRBD2
j_gene: TRBJ2-1
abundance: few
len: 16
v_gene: TRBV19
CDR3aa: CASTPVGTRNANEQFF
CDR3nt: TGTGCCAGTACTCCGGTGGGGACTAGAAACGCCAATGAGCAGTTCTTC

d_gene: NA
j_gene: TRBJ1-5
abundance: NA
len: 15
v_gene: TRBV4-1
CDR3aa: CASSQEGGLNQPQHF
CDR3nt: TGCGCCAGCAGCCAAGAGGGCGGATTAAATCAGCCCCAGCATTTT

d_gene: NA
j_gene: TRBJ1-3
abundance: NA
len: 16
v_gene: TRBV18
CDR3aa: CASSGLQGRGGNTIYF
CDR3nt: TGTGCCAGCTCAGGCCTACAGGGCCGGGGAGGAAACACCATATATTTT

d_gene: NA
j_gene: TRBJ1-1
abundance: NA
len: 11
v_gene: TRBV24-1
CDR3aa: CATSDDTEAFF
CDR3nt: TGTGCCACCAGTGACGACACTGAAGCTTTCTTT

d_gene: TRBD2
j_gene: TRBJ2-2
abundance: NA
len: 17
v_gene: TRBV7-9
CDR3aa: CASSPGLAVSNTGELFF
CDR3nt: TGTGCCAGCAGCCCCGGACTAGCGGTTTCGAACACCGGGGAGCTGTTTTTT

d_gene: TRBD1
j_gene: TRBJ1-5
abundance: NA
len: 15
v_gene: TRBV18
CDR3aa: CASSTDRAGGQPQHF
CDR3nt: TGTGCCAGCTCAACAGACAGGGCGGGGGGTCAGCCCCAGCATTTT

d_gene: NA
j_gene: TRBJ1-1
abundance: NA
len: 10
v_gene: TRBV5-8
CDR3aa: CASSNREAFF
CDR3nt: TGTGCCAGCAGCAATCGTGAAGCTTTCTTT

d_gene: NA
j_gene: TRBJ2-3
abundance: NA
len: 16
v_gene: TRBV7-9
CDR3aa: CASSLEGRQGTDTQYF
CDR3nt: TGTGCCAGCAGCTTAGAAGGGAGGCAGGGCACAGATACGCAGTATTTT

d_gene: NA
j_gene: TRBJ1-4
abundance: NA
len: 14
v_gene: TRBV5-1
CDR3aa: CASSLEGSMGKLFF
CDR3nt: TGCGCCAGCAGCTTGGAGGGCAGCATGGGGAAACTGTTTTTT

d_gene: NA
j_gene: TRBJ1-2
abundance: NA
len: 12
v_gene: TRBV9
CDR3aa: CASSPDTYGYTF
CDR3nt: TGTGCCAGCAGCCCCGACACCTATGGCTACACCTTC

d_gene: TRBD1
j_gene: TRBJ2-2
abundance: NA
len: 18
v_gene: TRBV9
CDR3aa: CASSSQDRDRWETGELFF
CDR3nt: TGTGCCAGCAGCTCCCAGGACCGGGACAGGTGGGAAACCGGGGAGCTGTTTTTT

d_gene: NA
j_gene: TRBJ1-2
abundance: NA
len: 14
v_gene: TRBV9
CDR3aa: CASSVDELNYGYTF
CDR3nt: TGTGCCAGCAGCGTAGATGAGCTTAACTATGGCTACACCTTC

d_gene: NA
j_gene: TRBJ2-1
abundance: NA
len: 16
v_gene: TRBV4-1
CDR3aa: CASSQDTRITYNEQFF
CDR3nt: TGCGCCAGCAGCCAAGATACAAGAATTACCTACAATGAGCAGTTCTTC

d_gene: TRBD1
j_gene: TRBJ1-6
abundance: NA
len: 16
v_gene: TRBV5-4
CDR3aa: CASGGSGQTYNSPLHF
CDR3nt: TGTGCCAGCGGGGGTTCGGGACAGACCTATAATTCACCCCTCCACTTT

d_gene: NA
j_gene: TRBJ1-6
abundance: NA
len: 13
v_gene: TRBV6-4
CDR3aa: CASSDTGNSPLHF
CDR3nt: TGTGCCAGCAGTGACACGGGGAATTCACCCCTCCACTTT

d_gene: NA
j_gene: TRBJ2-1
abundance: NA
len: 14
v_gene: TRBV2
CDR3aa: CASSERASPGEQFF
CDR3nt: TGTGCCAGCAGTGAACGGGCTAGCCCGGGGGAGCAGTTCTTC

d_gene: TRBD2
j_gene: TRBJ2-1
abundance: NA
len: 15
v_gene: TRBV5-1
CDR3aa: CASSSTSGGANEQFF
CDR3nt: TGCGCCAGCAGCTCAACTAGCGGGGGGGCCAATGAGCAGTTCTTC

d_gene: TRBD2
j_gene: TRBJ2-1
abundance: NA
len: 15
v_gene: TRBV13
CDR3aa: CASSLGGGAYNEQFF
CDR3nt: TGTGCCAGCAGCTTAGGCGGGGGGGCCTACAATGAGCAGTTCTTC

d_gene: NA
j_gene: TRBJ1-5
abundance: NA
len: 14
v_gene: TRBV27
CDR3aa: CASSLSGKLQPQHF
CDR3nt: TGTGCCAGCAGTTTATCGGGCAAGCTACAGCCCCAGCATTTT

d_gene: TRBD2
j_gene: TRBJ2-2
abundance: NA
len: 15
v_gene: TRBV6-5
CDR3aa: CASSGLAGVTGELFF
CDR3nt: TGTGCCAGCAGCGGACTAGCGGGGGTAACCGGGGAGCTGTTTTTT

d_gene: NA
j_gene: TRBJ2-7
abundance: NA
len: 13
v_gene: TRBV7-3
CDR3aa: CASSPRGGYEQYF
CDR3nt: TGTGCCAGCAGTCCGAGAGGGGGGTACGAGCAGTACTTC

d_gene: NA
j_gene: TRBJ2-2
abundance: NA
len: 14
v_gene: TRBV27
CDR3aa: CASSLSAGSGELFF
CDR3nt: TGTGCCAGCAGTTTATCGGCGGGGTCCGGGGAGCTGTTTTTT

d_gene: NA
j_gene: TRBJ1-2
abundance: NA
len: 13
v_gene: TRBV6-6
CDR3aa: CASSLDGFYGYTF
CDR3nt: TGTGCCAGCAGCCTAGACGGATTCTATGGCTACACCTTC

d_gene: NA
j_gene: TRBJ2-6
abundance: NA
len: 16
v_gene: TRBV5-4
CDR3aa: CASSGAMEPGANVLTF
CDR3nt: TGTGCCAGCAGCGGGGCTATGGAGCCTGGGGCCAACGTCCTGACTTTC

d_gene: NA
j_gene: TRBJ1-3
abundance: NA
len: 16
v_gene: TRBV6-5
CDR3aa: CASSYSGRGTGNTIYF
CDR3nt: TGTGCCAGCAGTTACTCGGGTAGGGGGACTGGAAACACCATATATTTT

d_gene: TRBD2
j_gene: TRBJ2-1
abundance: NA
len: 18
v_gene: TRBV10-2
CDR3aa: CASRFGLAGLRSYNEQFF
CDR3nt: TGCGCCAGCAGATTCGGACTAGCGGGTCTTCGGTCCTACAATGAGCAGTTCTTC

d_gene: TRBD1
j_gene: TRBJ1-2
abundance: NA
len: 13
v_gene: TRBV19
CDR3aa: CASSGDRIYGYTF
CDR3nt: TGTGCCAGTAGTGGGGACAGAATCTATGGCTACACCTTC

d_gene: NA
j_gene: TRBJ2-7
abundance: NA
len: 13
v_gene: TRBV4-1
CDR3aa: CASSHALSYEQYF
CDR3nt: TGCGCCAGCAGCCACGCTTTATCCTACGAGCAGTACTTC

d_gene: NA
j_gene: TRBJ2-2
abundance: NA
len: 13
v_gene: TRBV18
CDR3aa: CASSPLWDGELFF
CDR3nt: TGTGCCAGCTCACCGCTCTGGGACGGGGAGCTGTTTTTT

d_gene: NA
j_gene: TRBJ2-7
abundance: once
len: 15
v_gene: TRBV28
CDR3aa: CASRPSGGAIHEQYF
CDR3nt: TGTGCCAGCAGGCCCTCCGGGGGCGCCATCCACGAGCAGTACTTC

d_gene: TRBD1
j_gene: TRBJ1-2
abundance: few
len: 13
v_gene: TRBV6-5
CDR3aa: CASTPTGVGGYTF
CDR3nt: TGTGCCAGCACCCCGACAGGGGTAGGAGGCTACACCTTC

d_gene: NA
j_gene: TRBJ1-4
abundance: NA
len: 17
v_gene: TRBV11-3
CDR3aa: CASSSNGRDLVDEKLFF
CDR3nt: TGTGCCAGCAGCTCAAACGGACGAGACCTCGTTGATGAAAAACTGTTTTTT

d_gene: NA
j_gene: TRBJ2-3
abundance: once
len: 15
v_gene: TRBV3-1/TRBV3-2
CDR3aa: CASSLDSPSTDTQYF
CDR3nt: TGTGCCAGCAGTTTGGACAGTCCTAGCACAGATACGCAGTATTTT

d_gene: TRBD1
j_gene: TRBJ2-3
abundance: NA
len: 15
v_gene: TRBV6-5
CDR3aa: CVSGPTGAPGDTQYF
CDR3nt: TGTGTCAGCGGACCAACAGGGGCCCCGGGGGATACGCAGTATTTT

d_gene: TRBD1
j_gene: TRBJ2-7
abundance: NA
len: 15
v_gene: TRBV19
CDR3aa: CASSSGTGGHYEQYF
CDR3nt: TGTGCCAGTAGTAGTGGGACAGGGGGACACTACGAGCAGTACTTC

d_gene: NA
j_gene: TRBJ1-5
abundance: once
len: 14
v_gene: TRBV6-5
CDR3aa: CASNTDINNQPQHF
CDR3nt: TGTGCCAGCAACACGGACATAAACAATCAGCCCCAGCATTTT

d_gene: TRBD1
j_gene: TRBJ2-7
abundance: NA
len: 12
v_gene: TRBV2
CDR3aa: CASTRTGVEQYF
CDR3nt: TGTGCCAGTACTAGGACAGGGGTCGAGCAGTACTTC

d_gene: NA
j_gene: TRBJ1-4
abundance: NA
len: 14
v_gene: TRBV5-1
CDR3aa: CASRSIATNEKLFF
CDR3nt: TGCGCCAGCAGATCCATTGCAACTAATGAAAAACTGTTTTTT

d_gene: NA
j_gene: TRBJ2-1
abundance: NA
len: 14
v_gene: TRBV19
CDR3aa: CASSIWGSDNEQFF
CDR3nt: TGTGCCAGTAGTATCTGGGGATCGGACAATGAGCAGTTCTTC